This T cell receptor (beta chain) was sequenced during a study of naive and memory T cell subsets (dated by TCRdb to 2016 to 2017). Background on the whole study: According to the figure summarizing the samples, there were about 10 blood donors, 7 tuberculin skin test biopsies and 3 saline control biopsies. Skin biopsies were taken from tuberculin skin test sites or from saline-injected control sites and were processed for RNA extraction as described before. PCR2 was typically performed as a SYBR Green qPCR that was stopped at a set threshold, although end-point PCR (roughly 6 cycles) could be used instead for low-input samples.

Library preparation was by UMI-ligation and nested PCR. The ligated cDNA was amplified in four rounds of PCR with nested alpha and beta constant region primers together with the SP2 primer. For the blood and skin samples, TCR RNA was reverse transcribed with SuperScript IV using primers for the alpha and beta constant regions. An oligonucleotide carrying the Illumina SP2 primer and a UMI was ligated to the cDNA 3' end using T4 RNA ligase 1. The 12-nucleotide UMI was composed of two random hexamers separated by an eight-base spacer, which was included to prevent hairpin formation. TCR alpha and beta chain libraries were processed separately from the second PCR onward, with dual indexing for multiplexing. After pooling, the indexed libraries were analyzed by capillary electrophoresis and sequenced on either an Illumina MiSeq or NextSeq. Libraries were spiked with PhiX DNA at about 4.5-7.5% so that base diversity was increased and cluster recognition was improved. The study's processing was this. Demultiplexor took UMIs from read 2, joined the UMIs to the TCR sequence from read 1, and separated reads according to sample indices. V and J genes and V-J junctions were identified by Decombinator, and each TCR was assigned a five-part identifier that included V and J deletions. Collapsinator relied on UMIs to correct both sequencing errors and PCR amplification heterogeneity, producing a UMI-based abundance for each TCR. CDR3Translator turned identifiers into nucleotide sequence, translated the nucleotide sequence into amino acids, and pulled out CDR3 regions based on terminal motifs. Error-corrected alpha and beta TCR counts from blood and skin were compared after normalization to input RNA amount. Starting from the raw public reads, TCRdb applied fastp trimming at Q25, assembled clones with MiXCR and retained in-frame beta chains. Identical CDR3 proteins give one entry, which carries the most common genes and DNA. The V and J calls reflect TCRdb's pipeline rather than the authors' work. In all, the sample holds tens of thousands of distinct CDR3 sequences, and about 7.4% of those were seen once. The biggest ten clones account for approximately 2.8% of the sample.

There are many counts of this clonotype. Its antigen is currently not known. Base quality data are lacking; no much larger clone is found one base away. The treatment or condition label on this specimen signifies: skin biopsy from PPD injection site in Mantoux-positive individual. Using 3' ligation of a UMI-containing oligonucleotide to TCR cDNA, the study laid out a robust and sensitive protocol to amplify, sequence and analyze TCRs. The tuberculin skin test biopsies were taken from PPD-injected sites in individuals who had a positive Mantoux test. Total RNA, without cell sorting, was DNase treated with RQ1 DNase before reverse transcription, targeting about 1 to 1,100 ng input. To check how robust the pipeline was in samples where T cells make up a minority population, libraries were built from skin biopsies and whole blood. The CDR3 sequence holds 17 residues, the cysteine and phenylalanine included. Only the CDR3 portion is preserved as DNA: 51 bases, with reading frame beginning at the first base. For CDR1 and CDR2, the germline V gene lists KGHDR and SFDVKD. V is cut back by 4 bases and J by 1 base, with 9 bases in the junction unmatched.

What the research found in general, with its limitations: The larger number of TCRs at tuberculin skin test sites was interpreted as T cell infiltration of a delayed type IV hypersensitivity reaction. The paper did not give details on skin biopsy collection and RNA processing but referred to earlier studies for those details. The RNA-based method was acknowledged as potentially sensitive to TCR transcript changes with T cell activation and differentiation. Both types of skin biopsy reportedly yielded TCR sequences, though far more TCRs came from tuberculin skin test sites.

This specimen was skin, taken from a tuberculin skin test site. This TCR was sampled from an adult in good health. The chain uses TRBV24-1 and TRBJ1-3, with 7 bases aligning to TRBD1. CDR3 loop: CATSDSRQGESGNTIYF. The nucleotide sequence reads TGTGCCACCAGTGACTCGCGACAGGGTGAATCTGGAAACACCATATATTTT.